These 19 T cell receptor beta chains were sequenced from one sample in a study of blood T cell repertoires in COVID-19. Measured with immunoSEQ multiplex PCR; TCRdb has only the in-frame clones, and not every one. The sample contains about 130,000 clones, about 83% of which appear only once. Material: peripheral blood. These receptors all come from a human donor in a cohort sampled during active COVID-19.

The chain links TRBV4-3 to TRBJ1-1; perhaps TRBD1 as D (5 bases). Looked up from germline, CDR1 is LGHNA and CDR2 is YSLEER. V was cut by 0 bases and J by 0 bases, with 11 bases left in between. This CDR3 spans 16 amino acids. CDR3 region: CASSQEPQGMNTEAFF. Written as DNA, the CDR3 is TGCGCCAGCAGCCAAGAGCCGCAGGGCATGAACACTGAAGCTTTCTTT.

The chain carries TRBV29-1 and TRBJ2-5; 7 nucleotides agree with TRBD2. The CDR3 has 12 residues. Per the germline V gene, CDR1 is SQVTM and CDR2 is ANQGSEA. The junction had 1 base not matched to a gene; V was cut back by 2 bases and J by 4 bases. Written as DNA, the CDR3 is TGCAGCGTTGAACCGGGGGGAGAGACCCAGTACTTC. The encoded protein is CSVEPGGETQYF. Using reference TRBV29-1 and TRBJ2-5 for the parts outside the CDR3, the full variable domain is SAVISQKPSRDICQRGTSLTIQCQVDSQVTMMFWYRQQPGQSLTLIATANQGSEATYESGFVIDKFPISRPNLTFSTLTVSNMSPEDSSIYLCSVEPGGETQYFGPGTRLLVL.

The chain has TRBV5-4 and TRBJ1-2; a possible D gene is TRBD1 (5 bases). The CDR3 runs 15 residues. V lost 0 bases to trimming and J lost 2 bases, with 11 bases between them. Germline V gives CDR1 SGHNT, CDR2 YYREEE (reference sequence). CDR3 amino acids: CASSLVGASNYGYTF. CDR3 DNA: TGTGCCAGCAGCTTGGTAGGGGCTTCCAACTATGGCTACACCTTC.

V usage is TRBV28 and J usage is TRBJ1-2, with D maybe TRBD1 (6 bases). The CDR3 covers 14 residues. V lost 7 bases to trimming and J lost 5 bases, with 17 bases between them. Germline CDR1 reads MDHEN; CDR2 reads SYDVKM. For the CDR3, the DNA is TGTGCCAGCACCAAAGCAGGGGCTGGGTATGGCTACACCTTC. Amino acid sequence: CASTKAGAGYGYTF.

The gene calls are TRBV7-2 and TRBJ2-5, with 12 bases fitting TRBD1. The V and J ends lost 1 base and 4 bases, in that order; junction bases with no gene match: 10. Germline lookup yields CDR1 SGHTA and CDR2 FQGNSA. This CDR3 comprises 18 residues. Written as DNA, the CDR3 is TGTGCCAGCAGCTTAGTAGGGGGACAGGGGGCCGTGGGAGAGACCCAGTACTTC. Its protein is CASSLVGGQGAVGETQYF.

The V call is TRBV19, the J call TRBJ1-3, with D tentatively TRBD1 (5 bases). Germline V CDR1 and CDR2: LNHDA, SQIVND (reference sequence). This CDR3 region has 15 residues. Trimming removed 6 bases from V and 3 bases from J, with 15 bases in between. The CDR3 spells CASSPLQGIGNTIYF. The CDR3, as DNA: TGTGCCAGTAGCCCCCTTCAGGGTATTGGAAACACCATATATTTT.

V usage is TRBV27 and J usage is TRBJ1-2; tentative D call: TRBD1 (5 bases). The CDR3 is 15 residues long. Per germline, CDR1 MNHEY and CDR2 SMNVEV (reference sequence). Deletions cut 6 bases from V and 1 base from J, with 15 bases between. The CDR3 region is CASSQDGRGNYGYTF. CDR3 in DNA: TGTGCCAGCAGCCAAGATGGGAGGGGTAACTATGGCTACACCTTC.

The V gene is TRBV12-3 or TRBV12-4, the J gene TRBJ2-5, with D hard to call. V gave up 7 bases and J gave up 7 bases, with 10 bases separating them. This CDR3 is 11 amino acids long. The CDR3 protein is CASTPPSTQYF. The CDR3 nucleotides are TGTGCCAGCACTCCCCCCTCGACCCAGTACTTC.

V usage is TRBV5-1 and J usage is TRBJ2-7; a weak D match, TRBD1 (5 bases). V shed 4 bases and J shed 5 bases, with 22 bases lying between them. CDR1 and CDR2 (germline): SGHRS, YFSETQ. The CDR3 is made up of 16 amino acids. CDR3 protein: CASSPPAGRAVDEQYF. CDR3 DNA sequence: TGCGCCAGCAGCCCCCCCGCAGGCAGGGCAGTCGACGAGCAGTACTTC.

The rearrangement uses TRBV5-1 and TRBJ2-1; 9 bases are a match to TRBD1. This CDR3 comprises 14 residues. Germline V lookup: CDR1 SGHRS, CDR2 YFSETQ. The V gene end was trimmed by 4 bases and the J gene end by 7 bases; junction bases not matched to a gene: 6. The CDR3 DNA reads TGCGCCAGCAGCCACGACAGGGGGACTAATGAGCAGTTCTTC. As protein: CASSHDRGTNEQFF.

This rearrangement joins TRBV28 to TRBJ2-1; TRBD2 aligns across 8 bases. Germline V gene lookup returns CDR1 MDHEN and CDR2 SYDVKM. The CDR3 runs to 13 residues. The ends lost 6 bases at V and 4 bases at J; junction bases unmatched: 2. CDR3 residues: CASRLAVYNEQFF. The CDR3 region has the DNA TGTGCCAGCAGACTAGCGGTTTACAATGAGCAGTTCTTC.

This chain joins TRBV19 and TRBJ1-2; TRBD1 might be the D (5 bases). Germline V lookup: CDR1 LNHDA, CDR2 SQIVND (reference sequence). V gave up 4 bases and J gave up 4 bases, with 10 bases separating them. This CDR3 region has 13 residues. CDR3 coding DNA: TGTGCCAGTAGTACAGGGAAGGCCTATGGCTACACCTTC. This gives the protein CASSTGKAYGYTF.

This rearrangement joins TRBV27 to TRBJ2-1, with D perhaps TRBD1 (6 bases). V shed 6 bases and J shed 4 bases, with 19 bases lying between them. The CDR3 contains 16 residues. Germline V gene data show CDR1 as MNHEY and CDR2 as SMNVEV (reference sequence). The chain's CDR3 is CASRPSGKGVYNEQFF. Written as DNA, the CDR3 is TGTGCCAGCAGACCTTCTGGGAAGGGGGTTTACAATGAGCAGTTCTTC.

This chain links TRBV4-1 with TRBJ1-1; D is uncertain. The CDR3 length is 12 residues. V was cut by 1 base and J by 9 bases, with 9 bases left in between. Per germline, CDR1 MGHRA and CDR2 YSYEKL. CDR3 residues: CASSQGVTKAFF. CDR3 in DNA: TGCGCCAGCAGCCAAGGAGTGACTAAAGCTTTCTTT.

The chain recombines TRBV11-2 with TRBJ1-4; a weak D match, TRBD1 (5 bases). The CDR3 is made up of 15 amino acids. Deletions cut 2 bases from V and 7 bases from J, with 14 bases between. Germline-derived CDR1 and CDR2 are SGHAT and FQNNGV. CDR3 sequence: CASSLRGGDGEKLFF. The CDR3 region has the DNA TGTGCCAGCAGCTTAAGGGGAGGGGACGGTGAAAAACTGTTTTTT.

The chain is built from TRBV5-8 and TRBJ1-4, with D possibly TRBD1 on 5 matching bases. This CDR3 has 16 residues. The germline V gene has CDR1 SGHTS and CDR2 YDEGEE. The V end lost 4 bases, the J end lost 3 bases, and 16 bases lay between the germline ends. CDR3 sequence: CASSPRGRGSNEKLFF. CDR3 DNA sequence: TGTGCCAGCAGCCCACGAGGGCGGGGGTCTAATGAAAAACTGTTTTTT.

The chain joins TRBV28 to TRBJ1-3; 8 bases agree with TRBD1. Germline CDR1 MDHEN, CDR2 SYDVKM. V was pared by 2 bases and J by 2 bases, with 11 bases of the junction left unmatched. The CDR3 sequence is 18 residues long. The CDR3 DNA follows: TGTGCCAGCAGTTTACACCTGGGCAGGGGGCGACCTGGAAACACCATATATTTT. It codes for CASSLHLGRGRPGNTIYF.

The J gene is TRBJ1-1, the V gene TRBV2; D gene unclear. This CDR3 has 15 amino acids. Trimming shortened V by 2 bases and J by 8 bases, and 18 bases separated the two germline ends. From germline, CDR1 is SNHLY and CDR2 FYNNEI. CDR3 amino acids: CASSEWVSSIVEAFF. CDR3 DNA: TGTGCCAGCAGTGAATGGGTTTCTAGTATCGTGGAAGCTTTCTTT.

The genes are TRBV9 and TRBJ2-3; D is perhaps TRBD1 (6 bases). The CDR3 consists of 16 residues. Trimming cost V 1 base and J 3 bases, with 15 bases left between them. Germline V gives CDR1 SGDLS, CDR2 YYNGEE. The CDR3 loop reads CASSVSSGVSTDTQYF. CDR3 nucleotides: TGTGCCAGCAGCGTAAGTTCAGGGGTTTCGACAGATACGCAGTATTTT.